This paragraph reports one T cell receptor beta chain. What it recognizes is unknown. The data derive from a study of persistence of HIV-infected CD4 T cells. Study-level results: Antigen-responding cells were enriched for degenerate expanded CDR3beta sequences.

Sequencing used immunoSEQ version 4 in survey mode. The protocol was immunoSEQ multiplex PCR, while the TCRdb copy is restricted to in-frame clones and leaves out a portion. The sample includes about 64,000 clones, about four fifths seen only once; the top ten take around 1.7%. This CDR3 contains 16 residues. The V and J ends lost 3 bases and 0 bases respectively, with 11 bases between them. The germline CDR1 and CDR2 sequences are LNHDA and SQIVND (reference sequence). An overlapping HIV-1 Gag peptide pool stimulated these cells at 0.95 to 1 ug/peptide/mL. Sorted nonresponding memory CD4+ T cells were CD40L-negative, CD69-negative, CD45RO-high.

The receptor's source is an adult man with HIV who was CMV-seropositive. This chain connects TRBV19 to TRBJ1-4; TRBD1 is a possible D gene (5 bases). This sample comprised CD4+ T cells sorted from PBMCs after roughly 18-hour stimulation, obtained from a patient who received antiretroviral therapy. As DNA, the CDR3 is TGTGCCAGTAGTATTGACAGAAAGGCAACTAATGAAAAACTGTTTTTT. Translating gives CASSIDRKATNEKLFF. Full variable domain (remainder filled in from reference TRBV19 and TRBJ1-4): DGGITQSPKYLFRKEGQNVTLSCEQNLNHDAMYWYRQDPGQGLRLIYYSQIVNDFQKGDIAEGYSVSREKKESFPLTVTSAQKNPTAFYLCASSIDRKATNEKLFFGSGTQLSVL.